This TCR beta chain was sequenced for a study of vaccination effects on CD4 cells after COVID-19. Here immunoSEQ multiplex PCR was the method, and the copy in TCRdb shows in-frame clones only, minus some. The top ten clones hold just under 2% of a sample with roughly 59,000 clones, around 80% of them seen once. As for this clone: Its antigen is as yet unknown.

This CDR3 is 18 amino acids long. Germline lookup yields CDR1 LNHNV and CDR2 YYDKDF (reference sequence). The V end was cut by 1 base, the J end by 1 base, with 18 bases between. With the ViraFEST assay, the study expanded antigen-specific CD4+ T cells using viral peptide pools, then sequenced them. The authors isolated CD4+ T cells after around 10 days of culture. Everyone in the study got two shots of either the BNT162b2 or mRNA-1273 vaccine. Each well held about 2 million PBMC cultured with roughly 10 ug/ml peptides and 10 IU/ml IL-2. Both day 3 and day 7 saw half the medium replaced with IL-2 medium.

The J gene is TRBJ2-3, the V gene TRBV15, with a tentative D call TRBD1 (6 bases). Sequencing used CD4+ T cells from PBMCs cultured with HCoV-OC43 spike peptides, obtained after COVID-19 vaccination. Subset indicated: HCoV-OC43 spike overlapping peptide pool stimulation. The sequence was obtained from a human donor who received a COVID-19 vaccine. The DNA for the CDR3 is TGTGCCACCAGCAGAGCCTTTCCAGGGGCTGAGGGCACAGATACGCAGTATTTT. Its protein is CATSRAFPGAEGTDTQYF.